This T cell receptor (beta chain) stems from a study of CD8+ T cells in alopecia areata. Germline CDR1 reads GKSSPN; CDR2 reads SITVG. Trimming took 3 bases from V and 5 from J; bases not matched to a gene: 4. This CDR3 has 14 amino acids. Cutaneous lymph nodes were pooled and cells sorted by CD4, CD8alpha, NKG2D, NKG2ACE and more. This clone was seen only a few times. Gene names are mouse gene names. The missing CDR3 end, 3 residues past where the read stops, is filled in from the germline J gene. Extracted from the samples, RNA was reverse transcribed into cDNA to serve as the sequencing template. Clones were read by immunoSEQ multiplex PCR, and TCRdb kept only the in-frame ones, dropping some. The repertoire consists of over 250,000 clones, none detected only once.

The V and J genes are TRBV31 and TRBJ1-6; 7 nucleotides agree with TRBD1. TRBJ1-6 is reported as an ORF; its role is uncertain. This TCR was recovered from a C3H/HeJ mouse with alopecia areata. The MHC haplotype of this mouse line is H2-k. Sequencing used CD4+ T cells sorted from a lymph node. CDR3 DNA, as far as it was read: TGTGCCTGGAGCTCGGGACAGAATAATTCGCCC. It yields the protein CAWSSGQNNSP. The full CDR3 reads CAWSSGQNNSPLYF.